Below, 19 T cell receptor beta chains from the same sample are listed, as sequenced in a study of T cell responses to AZD1222 COVID-19 vaccine (dated by TCRdb to about 2021). The meaning of the sample's time point label: about 28 days (+/-7) after the second vaccine dose. The protocol used for the library was the immunoSEQ multiplex PCR assay. The clones in this table, taken by TCRdb from immuneACCESS, are in-frame only. Not every clone is retained; where verified, under half of the shortfall comes from an unresolved V gene, and the cause of the rest is unknown. This sample gives approximately 84,000 clones in total; under 90% of them show up just once. Roughly 1.3% of the sample is held by the ten biggest clonotypes. Sample: peripheral blood, taken 28 days after the second AZD1222 dose. These receptors were obtained from an adult who received the AZD1222 COVID-19 vaccine.

The gene calls are TRBV6-5 and TRBJ1-1; D uncertain. From germline, CDR1 is MNHEY and CDR2 SVGAGI. The V and J ends lost 4 bases and 1 base respectively, with 7 bases between them. The length of the CDR3 is 13 residues. CDR3 in amino acids: CASSWTENTEAFF. The CDR3 DNA reads TGTGCCAGCAGTTGGACGGAGAACACTGAAGCTTTCTTT.

This clone is deemed medium-sized. This chain links TRBV30 with TRBJ1-1; unclear D gene. The CDR3 runs 12 residues. V lost 2 bases and J lost 4, with 8 bases in between. Germline assignment: CDR1 GTSNPN and CDR2 SVGIG (reference sequence). CDR3: CAWSRGFTEAFF. As DNA, the CDR3 is TGTGCCTGGAGTAGAGGGTTCACTGAAGCTTTCTTT.

V usage is TRBV19 and J usage is TRBJ2-1; 7 bases align to TRBD1. CDR3 length: 15 amino acids. Germline lookup yields CDR1 LNHDA and CDR2 SQIVND (reference sequence). Losses at the gene ends were 6 bases for V and 0 bases for J; bases not matched to a gene: 5. CDR3 in DNA: TGTGCCAGTAGACCGGACAGGACCTCCTACAATGAGCAGTTCTTC. Encoded protein: CASRPDRTSYNEQFF.

The chain carries TRBV30 and TRBJ2-7; D possibly matches TRBD1 or TRBD2 (5 bases each). The CDR3 has 13 amino acids. Trimming left V 1 base short and J 4 bases short, with 11 bases between. Germline values: CDR1 GTSNPN, CDR2 SVGIG (reference sequence). The CDR3 sequence: CAWSGGTEYEQYF. The CDR3 DNA reads as TGTGCCTGGAGTGGGGGGACGGAATACGAGCAGTACTTC.

This clone appeared a few times. The chain uses TRBV19 and TRBJ1-1; no clear D. Germline loops: CDR1 LNHDA, CDR2 SQIVND (reference sequence). This CDR3 comprises 13 residues. V shed 3 bases and J shed 4 bases, with 9 bases lying between them. The CDR3 nucleotides are TGTGCCAGTAGTATGACCCGGGGCACTGAAGCTTTCTTT. It translates to CASSMTRGTEAFF.

Turning to this clone: The junction departs from the called germline gene at one end, perhaps through a read error. The rearrangement joins TRBV6-5 to TRBJ2-1; D is possibly TRBD1 or TRBD2 (7 bases each). Germline V gene sequence: CDR1 MNHEY, CDR2 SVGAGI. CDR3 length: 12 amino acids. CDR3 sequence reads: CASRGGYNEQFF. CDR3 nucleotides: TGTGCTAGCAGGGGGGGGTACAATGAGCAGTTCTTC.

The chain couples TRBV4-3 to TRBJ2-3, with D hard to call. Trimming removed 1 base at V and 6 bases at J, with 14 bases between. The CDR3 has 15 residues. CDR1 and CDR2 from the germline V gene are LGHNA and YSLEER. For the CDR3, the DNA is TGCGCCAGCAGCCAAGGGGAACCGTTCCGGGATACGCAGTATTTT. This encodes CASSQGEPFRDTQYF.

The CDR3 reads CASSKPTEGTGNGNEQFF. CDR3 sequence (DNA): TGTGCCAGCAGCAAACCTACAGAAGGGACAGGGAATGGCAATGAGCAGTTCTTC. This chain links TRBV11-2 with TRBJ2-1, with 9 bases that match TRBD1. The CDR3 spans 18 residues. Germline V lookup: CDR1 SGHAT, CDR2 FQNNGV. V was pared by 5 bases and J by 6 bases, with 17 bases of the junction left unmatched.

The chain links TRBV30 to TRBJ1-2; 9 nucleotides match TRBD1. Germline CDR1 and CDR2: GTSNPN and SVGIG (reference sequence). Trimming took 0 bases from V and 5 from J; bases not matched to a gene: 7. The CDR3 runs 15 residues. Written as DNA, the CDR3 is TGTGCCTGGAGTGTAAGAACAGGGGGCCTATATGGCTACACCTTC. It specifies CAWSVRTGGLYGYTF.

The chain recombines TRBV5-4 with TRBJ2-1, with D possibly being TRBD1 or TRBD2 (5 bases each). V lost 4 bases, J lost 2 bases, and 7 bases lay in between. The CDR3 runs 13 residues. The germline CDR1 and CDR2 sequences are SGHNT and YYREEE (reference sequence). CDR3 sequence: CASSQGAYNEQFF. CDR3 in DNA: TGTGCCAGCAGCCAGGGAGCCTACAATGAGCAGTTCTTC. Filled out from reference TRBV5-4 and TRBJ2-1, the complete variable domain reads ETGVTQSPTHLIKTRGQQVTLRCSSQSGHNTVSWYQQALGQGPQFIFQYYREEENGRGNFPPRFSGLQFPNYSSELNVNALELDDSALYLCASSQGAYNEQFFGPGTRLTVL.

The genes are TRBV4-2 and TRBJ2-7; 8 bases align to TRBD2. Germline CDR1 is LGHNA and CDR2 is YNFKEQ. The CDR3 covers 16 residues. The V and J ends lost 0 bases and 3 bases, in that order; junction bases with no gene match: 7. The CDR3 DNA follows: TGTGCCAGCAGCCAAGATAGCGGACTAGCTAGCTACGAGCAGTACTTC. It is translated as CASSQDSGLASYEQYF.

The genes are TRBV29-1 and TRBJ2-1, with no clear D. Germline V CDR1 and CDR2: SQVTM, ANQGSEA. The CDR3 extends over 11 amino acids. The V end was cut by 3 bases, the J end by 10 bases, with 10 bases between. The CDR3 loop reads CSVEVRREQFF. The CDR3 DNA reads TGCAGCGTTGAGGTGCGTAGAGAGCAGTTCTTC.

This clone showed up just a few times. The V call is TRBV19, the J call TRBJ1-5, with 7 positions matching TRBD1. Germline V gene sequence: CDR1 LNHDA, CDR2 SQIVND (reference sequence). J was trimmed by 6 bases and V by 6 bases; bases with no gene match: 14. This CDR3 spans 16 amino acids. For the CDR3, the DNA is TGTGCCAGTAGCAAGGGGCGGAGGGGGCAAGGTCAGCCCCAGCATTTT. Translation: CASSKGRRGQGQPQHF.

The rearrangement links TRBV30 to TRBJ2-1, with 14 bases aligning to TRBD2. The CDR3 sequence is 14 residues long. Trimming took 3 bases from V and 9 from J; bases not matched to a gene: 4. Germline CDR1 is GTSNPN and CDR2 is SVGIG (reference sequence). In nucleotides, the CDR3 is TGTGCCTGGAGGGGGACTAGCGGGAGAATTGAGCAGTTCTTC. Translating it yields CAWRGTSGRIEQFF.

The V call is TRBV6-2 or TRBV6-3, the J call TRBJ1-5; a weak D match, TRBD1 (5 bases). Trimming took 4 bases from V and 4 from J, leaving 14 bases between them. The germline CDR1 and CDR2 sequences are MNHEY and SVGEGT. This CDR3 is 15 amino acids long. CDR3 bases: TGTGCCAGCAGTTTTATCCAGGGAATGAATCAGCCCCAGCATTTT. This translates into CASSFIQGMNQPQHF.

CDR3 sequence reads: CASSYRGQSQPQHF. The CDR3 DNA reads TGTGCCAGCAGCTACAGGGGGCAGAGTCAGCCCCAGCATTTT. This chain links TRBV2 with TRBJ1-5, with 9 bases aligning to TRBD1. From germline, CDR1 is SNHLY and CDR2 FYNNEI. The CDR3 contains 14 residues. The V and J ends lost 6 bases and 6 bases, in that order; junction bases with no gene match: 6.

The chain uses TRBV7-3 and TRBJ2-7; D is uncertain. The germline V gene has CDR1 SGHTA and CDR2 FQGTGA. The V end lost 5 bases, the J end lost 5 bases, and 19 bases lay between the germline ends. The CDR3 covers 15 residues. In DNA, the CDR3 is TGTGCCAGCAGCGGCACCTTAATGTCGGGCGACGAGCAGTACTTC. It encodes CASSGTLMSGDEQYF.

The rearrangement links TRBV5-5 to TRBJ2-7, with 9 nucleotides matching TRBD1. Unmatched junction bases numbered 24, after V lost 3 bases and J lost 5 bases. This CDR3 is 20 amino acids long. CDR1 and CDR2 from the germline V gene are SGHKS and YYEKEE (reference sequence). The CDR3 spells CASSWEPGTGTLRFRDEQYF. Written as DNA, the CDR3 is TGTGCCAGCAGCTGGGAGCCCGGGACAGGGACCCTAAGATTCCGGGACGAGCAGTACTTC.

V and J are TRBV19 and TRBJ2-5; the match to TRBD1 covers 7 bases. Germline V lookup: CDR1 LNHDA, CDR2 SQIVND (reference sequence). The CDR3 length is 12 residues. Germline trimming cut 6 bases from V and 4 bases from J; bases unmatched to any gene: 2. DNA of the CDR3: TGTGCCAGTAGCTGGGACAGAGAGACCCAGTACTTC. The encoded protein is CASSWDRETQYF.